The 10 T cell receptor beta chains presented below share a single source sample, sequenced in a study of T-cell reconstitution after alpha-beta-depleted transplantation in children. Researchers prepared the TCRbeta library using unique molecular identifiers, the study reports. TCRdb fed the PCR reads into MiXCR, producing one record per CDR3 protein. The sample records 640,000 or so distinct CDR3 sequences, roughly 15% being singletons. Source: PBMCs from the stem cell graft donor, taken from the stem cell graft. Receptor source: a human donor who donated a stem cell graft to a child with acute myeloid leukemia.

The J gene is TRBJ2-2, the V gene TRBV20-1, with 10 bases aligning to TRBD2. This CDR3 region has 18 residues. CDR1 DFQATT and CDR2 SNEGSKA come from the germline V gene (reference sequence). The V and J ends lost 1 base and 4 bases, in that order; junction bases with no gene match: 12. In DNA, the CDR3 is TGCAGTGCTAGAGGATTGGCTAGCGGGGGCCCTATCACCGGGGAGCTGTTTTTT. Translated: CSARGLASGGPITGELFF.

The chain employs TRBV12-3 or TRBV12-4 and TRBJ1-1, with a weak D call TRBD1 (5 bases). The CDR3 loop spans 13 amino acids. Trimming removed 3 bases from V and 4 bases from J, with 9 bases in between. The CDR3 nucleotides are TGTGCCAGCAGTTTTACCGGGGGCACTGAAGCTTTCTTT. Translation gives CASSFTGGTEAFF.

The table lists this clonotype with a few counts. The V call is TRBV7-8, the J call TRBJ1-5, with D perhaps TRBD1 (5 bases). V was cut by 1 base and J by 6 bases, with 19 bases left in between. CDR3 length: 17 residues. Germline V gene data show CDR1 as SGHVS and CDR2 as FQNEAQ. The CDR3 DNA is TGTGCCAGCAGCTTAGTGAGGTGGCAGGGCGGAGGTCAGCCCCAGCATTTT. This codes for CASSLVRWQGGGQPQHF.

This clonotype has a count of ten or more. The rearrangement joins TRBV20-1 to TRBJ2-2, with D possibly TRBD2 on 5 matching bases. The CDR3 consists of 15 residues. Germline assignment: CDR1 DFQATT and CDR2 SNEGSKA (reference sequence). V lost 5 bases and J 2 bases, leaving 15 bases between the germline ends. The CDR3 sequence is CSAQDPRANTGELFF. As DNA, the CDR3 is TGCAGTGCTCAAGACCCGAGGGCCAACACCGGGGAGCTGTTTTTT.

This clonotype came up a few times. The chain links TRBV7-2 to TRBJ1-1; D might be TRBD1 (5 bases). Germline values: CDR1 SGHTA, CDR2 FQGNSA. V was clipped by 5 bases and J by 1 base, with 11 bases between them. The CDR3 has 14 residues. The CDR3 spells CASSGGPSNTEAFF. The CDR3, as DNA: TGTGCCAGCAGCGGGGGACCCTCGAACACTGAAGCTTTCTTT. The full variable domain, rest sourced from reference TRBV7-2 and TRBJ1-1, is GAGVSQSPSNKVTEKGKDVELRCDPISGHTALYWYRQSLGQGLEFLIYFQGNSAPDKSGLPSDRFSAERTGGSVSTLTIQRTQQEDSAVYLCASSGGPSNTEAFFGQGTRLTVV.

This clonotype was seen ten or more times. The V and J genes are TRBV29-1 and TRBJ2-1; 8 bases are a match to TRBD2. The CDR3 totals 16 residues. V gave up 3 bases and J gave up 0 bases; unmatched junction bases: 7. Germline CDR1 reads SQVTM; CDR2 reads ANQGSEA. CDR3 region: CSVERVAGSSYNEQFF. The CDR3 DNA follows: TGCAGCGTTGAGAGGGTAGCGGGGAGCTCCTACAATGAGCAGTTCTTC.

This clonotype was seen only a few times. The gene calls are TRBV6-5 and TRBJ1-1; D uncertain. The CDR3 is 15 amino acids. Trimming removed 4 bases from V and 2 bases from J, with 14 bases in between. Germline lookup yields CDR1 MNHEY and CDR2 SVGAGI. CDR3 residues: CASSSWNGPNTEAFF. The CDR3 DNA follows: TGTGCCAGCAGTTCATGGAACGGACCTAACACTGAAGCTTTCTTT.

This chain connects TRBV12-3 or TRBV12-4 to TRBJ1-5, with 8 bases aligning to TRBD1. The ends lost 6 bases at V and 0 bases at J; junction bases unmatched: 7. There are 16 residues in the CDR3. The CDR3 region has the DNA TGTGCCAGCAGGGGGGGGACAGGCAATAGCAATCAGCCCCAGCATTTT. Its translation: CASRGGTGNSNQPQHF.

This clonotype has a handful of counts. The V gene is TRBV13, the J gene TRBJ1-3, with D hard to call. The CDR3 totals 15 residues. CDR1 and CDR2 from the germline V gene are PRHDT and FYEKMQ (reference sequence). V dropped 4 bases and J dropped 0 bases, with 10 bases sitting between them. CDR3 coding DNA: TGTGCCAGCAGCTCCGGACCCCTCTCTGGAAACACCATATATTTT. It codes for CASSSGPLSGNTIYF.

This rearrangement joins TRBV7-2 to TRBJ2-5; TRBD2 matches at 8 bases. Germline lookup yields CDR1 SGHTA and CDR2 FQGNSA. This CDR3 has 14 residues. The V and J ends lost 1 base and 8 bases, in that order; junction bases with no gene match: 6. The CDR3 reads CASSLDWRGETQYF. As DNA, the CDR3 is TGTGCCAGCAGCTTAGATTGGCGGGGGGAAACCCAGTACTTC.